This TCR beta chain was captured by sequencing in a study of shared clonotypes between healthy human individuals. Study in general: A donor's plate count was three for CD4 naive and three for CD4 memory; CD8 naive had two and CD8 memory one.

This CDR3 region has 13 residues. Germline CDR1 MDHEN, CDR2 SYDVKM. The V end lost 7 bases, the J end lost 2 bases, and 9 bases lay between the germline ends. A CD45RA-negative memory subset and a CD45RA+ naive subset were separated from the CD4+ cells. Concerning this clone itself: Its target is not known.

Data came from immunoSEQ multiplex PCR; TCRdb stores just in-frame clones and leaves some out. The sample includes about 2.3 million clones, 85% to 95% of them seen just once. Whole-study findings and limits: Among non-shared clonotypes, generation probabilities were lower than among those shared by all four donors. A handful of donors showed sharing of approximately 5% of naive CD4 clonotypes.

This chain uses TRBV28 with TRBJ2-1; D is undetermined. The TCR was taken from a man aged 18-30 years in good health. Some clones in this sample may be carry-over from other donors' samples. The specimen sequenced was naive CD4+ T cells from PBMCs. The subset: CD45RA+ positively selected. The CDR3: CASIRHPYNEQFF. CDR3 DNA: TGTGCCAGCATCCGCCATCCCTACAATGAGCAGTTCTTC.